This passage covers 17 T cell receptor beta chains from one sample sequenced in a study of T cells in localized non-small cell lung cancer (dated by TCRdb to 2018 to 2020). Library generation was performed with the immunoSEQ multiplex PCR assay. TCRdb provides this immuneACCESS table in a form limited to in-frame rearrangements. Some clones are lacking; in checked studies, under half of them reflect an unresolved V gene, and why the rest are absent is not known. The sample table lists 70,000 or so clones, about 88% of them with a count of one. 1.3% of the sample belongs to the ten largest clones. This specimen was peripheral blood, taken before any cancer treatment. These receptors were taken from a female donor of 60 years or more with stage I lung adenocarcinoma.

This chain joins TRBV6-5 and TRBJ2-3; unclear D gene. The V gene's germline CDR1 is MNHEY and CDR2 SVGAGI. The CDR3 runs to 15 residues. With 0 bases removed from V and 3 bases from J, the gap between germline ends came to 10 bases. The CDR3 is CASSYSYLGTDTQYF. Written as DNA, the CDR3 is TGTGCCAGCAGTTACTCGTACCTGGGTACAGATACGCAGTATTTT.

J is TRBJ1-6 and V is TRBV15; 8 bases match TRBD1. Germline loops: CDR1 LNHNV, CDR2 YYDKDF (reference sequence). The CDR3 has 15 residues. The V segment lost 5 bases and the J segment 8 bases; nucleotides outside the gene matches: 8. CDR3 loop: CATSPRTGSDSPLHF. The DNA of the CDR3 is TGTGCCACCAGCCCACGGACAGGGTCGGATTCACCCCTCCACTTT. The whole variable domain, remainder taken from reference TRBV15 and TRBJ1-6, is DAMVIQNPRYQVTQFGKPVTLSCSQTLNHNVMYWYQQKSSQAPKLLFHYYDKDFNNEADTPDNFQSRRPNTSFCFLDIRSPGLGDTAMYLCATSPRTGSDSPLHFGNGTRLTVT.

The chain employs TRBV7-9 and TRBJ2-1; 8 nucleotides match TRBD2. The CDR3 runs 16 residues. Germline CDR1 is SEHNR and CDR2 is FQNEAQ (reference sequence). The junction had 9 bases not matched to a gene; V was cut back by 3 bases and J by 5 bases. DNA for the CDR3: TGTGCCAGCAGCTTTATCTCTTCGGGAGGGGACAATGAGCAGTTCTTC. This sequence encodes CASSFISSGGDNEQFF.

CDR3 DNA sequence: TGCGCCAGCAGCCAAGCCGCCAGGGGGAGCACCGGGGAGCTGTTTTTT. Translated: CASSQAARGSTGELFF. The chain combines TRBV4-3 with TRBJ2-2, with 7 bases that match TRBD1. The CDR3 length is 16 residues. V lost 1 base to trimming and J lost 4 bases; unmatched junction nucleotides: 6. Germline CDR1 is LGHNA and CDR2 is YSLEER.

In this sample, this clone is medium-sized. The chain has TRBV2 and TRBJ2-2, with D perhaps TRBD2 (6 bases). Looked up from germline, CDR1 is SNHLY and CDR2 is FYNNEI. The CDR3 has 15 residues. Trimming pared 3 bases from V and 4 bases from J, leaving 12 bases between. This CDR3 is CASSDRGGSTGELFF. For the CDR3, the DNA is TGTGCCAGCAGTGATAGGGGAGGATCCACCGGGGAGCTGTTTTTT.

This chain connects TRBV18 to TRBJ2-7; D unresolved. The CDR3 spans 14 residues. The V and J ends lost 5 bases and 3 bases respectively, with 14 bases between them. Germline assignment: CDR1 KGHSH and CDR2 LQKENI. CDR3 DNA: TGTGCCAGCTCATCCCGGACCGCACTCTACGAGCAGTACTTC. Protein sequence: CASSSRTALYEQYF. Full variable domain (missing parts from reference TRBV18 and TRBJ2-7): NAGVMQNPRHLVRRRGQEARLRCSPMKGHSHVYWYRQLPEEGLKFMVYLQKENIIDESGMPKERFSAEFPKEGPSILRIQQVVRGDSAAYFCASSSRTALYEQYFGPGTRLTVT.

As DNA, the CDR3 is TGTGCCAGCAGTTTTTGGGGTCTTGGAGAGACCCAGTACTTC. Its protein is CASSFWGLGETQYF. The gene calls are TRBV27 and TRBJ2-5, with D uncertain. The CDR3 spans 14 residues. Trimming stripped 3 bases from V and 4 bases from J, with 12 bases between. The germline V gene has CDR1 MNHEY and CDR2 SMNVEV (reference sequence).

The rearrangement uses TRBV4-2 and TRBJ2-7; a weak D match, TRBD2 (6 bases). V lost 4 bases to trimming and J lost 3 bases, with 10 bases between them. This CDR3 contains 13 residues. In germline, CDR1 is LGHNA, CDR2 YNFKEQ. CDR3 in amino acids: CASSREEGYEQYF. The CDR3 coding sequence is TGTGCCAGCAGCCGGGAGGAGGGCTACGAGCAGTACTTC.

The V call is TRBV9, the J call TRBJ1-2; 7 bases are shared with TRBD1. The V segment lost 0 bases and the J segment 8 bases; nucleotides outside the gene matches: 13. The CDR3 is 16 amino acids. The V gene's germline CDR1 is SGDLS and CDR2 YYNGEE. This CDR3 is CASSVGVRGQVGGYTF. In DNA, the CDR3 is TGTGCCAGCAGCGTAGGGGTGCGTGGACAGGTAGGCGGCTACACCTTC.

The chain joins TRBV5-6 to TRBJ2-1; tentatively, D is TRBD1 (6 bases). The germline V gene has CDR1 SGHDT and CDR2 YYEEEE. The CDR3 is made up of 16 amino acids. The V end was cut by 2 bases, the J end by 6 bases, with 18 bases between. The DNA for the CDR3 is TGTGCCAGCAGCTTAACAGGGTCCAACCTTATCAATGAGCAGTTCTTC. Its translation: CASSLTGSNLINEQFF.

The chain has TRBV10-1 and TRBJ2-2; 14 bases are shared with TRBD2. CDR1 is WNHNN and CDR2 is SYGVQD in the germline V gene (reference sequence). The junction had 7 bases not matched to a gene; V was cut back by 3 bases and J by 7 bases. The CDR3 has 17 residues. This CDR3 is CASSEAGTSGSGGELFF. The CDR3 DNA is TGCGCCAGCAGTGAAGCCGGGACTAGCGGGAGTGGCGGGGAGCTGTTTTTT.

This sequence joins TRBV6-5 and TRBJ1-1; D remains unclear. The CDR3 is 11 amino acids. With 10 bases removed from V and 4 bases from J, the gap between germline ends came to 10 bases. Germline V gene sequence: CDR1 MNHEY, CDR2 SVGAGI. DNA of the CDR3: TGTGCCACGAAGGAGGCCACTGAAGCTTTCTTT. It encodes CATKEATEAFF.

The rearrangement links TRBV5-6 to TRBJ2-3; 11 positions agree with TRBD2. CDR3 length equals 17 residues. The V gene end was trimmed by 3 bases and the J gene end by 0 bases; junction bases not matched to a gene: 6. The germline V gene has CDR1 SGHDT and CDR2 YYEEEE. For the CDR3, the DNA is TGTGCCAGCAGCTCTACGACTAGCGGGGACAGCACAGATACGCAGTATTTT. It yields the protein CASSSTTSGDSTDTQYF.

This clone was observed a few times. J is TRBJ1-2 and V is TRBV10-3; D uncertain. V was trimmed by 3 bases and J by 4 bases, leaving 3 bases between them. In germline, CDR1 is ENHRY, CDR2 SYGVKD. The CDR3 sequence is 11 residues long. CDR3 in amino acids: CAISETYGYTF. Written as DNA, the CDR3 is TGTGCCATCAGTGAAACCTATGGCTACACCTTC.

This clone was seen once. The CDR3 is CASSGERSGGRGGYTF. In nucleotides, the CDR3 is TGTGCCAGCAGCGGCGAGCGATCAGGGGGCCGGGGTGGCTACACCTTC. The rearrangement links TRBV7-2 to TRBJ1-2; 8 positions agree with TRBD1. With V trimmed by 5 bases and J by 7 bases, 15 bases remained unmatched. The CDR3 spans 16 residues. CDR1 is SGHTA and CDR2 is FQGNSA in the germline V gene.

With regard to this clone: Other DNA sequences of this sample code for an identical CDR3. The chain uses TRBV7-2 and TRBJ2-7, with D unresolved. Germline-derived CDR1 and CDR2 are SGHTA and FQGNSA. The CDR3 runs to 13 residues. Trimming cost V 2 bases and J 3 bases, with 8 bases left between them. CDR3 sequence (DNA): TGTGCCAGCAGCTTAATAGGTAGCTACGAGCAGTACTTC. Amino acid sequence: CASSLIGSYEQYF.

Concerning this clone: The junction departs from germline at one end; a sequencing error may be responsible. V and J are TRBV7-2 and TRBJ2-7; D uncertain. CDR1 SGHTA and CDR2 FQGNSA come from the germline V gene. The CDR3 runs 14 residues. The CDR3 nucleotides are TGTGCCAGCAGATTAGGGCCCGATCTCTACGAGCAGTACTTC. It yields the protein CASRLGPDLYEQYF.